These T cell receptor beta chains were read from a single sample in a study of low-dose radiotherapy and immunotherapy resistance in tumors. A single record per CDR3 protein comes from TCRdb applying MiXCR to the reads. The table records under 70,000 distinct CDR3 sequences, less than 30% of them present only once. The sequenced sample was PBMCs, obtained after low-dose radiotherapy plus immunotherapy. Receptors originate from a male donor with prostate cancer. CDR3s include the opening cysteine and the closing phenylalanine or tryptophan. Fields, in order: D gene, J gene, clone size, V gene, CDR3 DNA, CDR3 protein. The D gene is left open where the match is weak. Size tells how often a clone was seen (once, few, many) or the class of an expanded clone, and some rows leave it out.

TRBD2 TRBJ2-1 many TRBV7-2 TGTGCCAGCAGCCCCCTAGCGGGAGGAGGCCACAATGAGCAGTTCTTC CASSPLAGGGHNEQFF
. TRBJ2-7 many TRBV6-1 TGTGCCAGCAGGCCGGGGGCGCTAGCGGCTTTCTACGAGCAGTACTTC CASRPGALAAFYEQYF
. TRBJ2-3 many TRBV29-1 TGCAGCGTTTTCCGGGGTAGCGGTGGGAGCACAGATACGCAGTATTTT CSVFRGSGGSTDTQYF
. TRBJ2-1 many TRBV30 TGTGCCTGGAGTGGTCCGACTTACTACCCATACAATGAGCAGTTCTTC CAWSGPTYYPYNEQFF
TRBD2 TRBJ2-7 . TRBV2 TGTGCCAGCAGTGGAAGTAGCGGGGCTACCTACGAGCAGTACTTC CASSGSSGATYEQYF
. TRBJ2-1 many TRBV11-1 TGTGCCAGCAGCTCTGGCCAGCAGAGGTCGGATGAGCAGTTCTTC CASSSGQQRSDEQFF
. TRBJ2-1 many TRBV2 TGTGCCAGCAGGTGGTCCGGGCCCCGCAATGAGCAGTTCTTC CASRWSGPRNEQFF
TRBD1 TRBJ1-5 many TRBV7-2 TGTGCCAGCAGCCGGGGACAGGGCGGAGAATTTGGCAATCAGCCCCAGCATTTT CASSRGQGGEFGNQPQHF
. TRBJ2-7 many TRBV5-4 TGTGCCAGCAGCTCGGACACGTGGAACGAGCAGTACTTC CASSSDTWNEQYF
. TRBJ2-6 many TRBV3-1 TGTGCCAGCAGCCAAAGGAGGGACTCTGGGGCCAACGTCCTGACTTTC CASSQRRDSGANVLTF
TRBD1 TRBJ1-2 many TRBV18 TGTGCCAGCTCACCCGGACAGGGCGGCTACACCTTC CASSPGQGGYTF
TRBD2 TRBJ2-7 many TRBV5-4 TGTGCCAGCAGCTTGGGCTCGGGGGCGGGGGGTTACGAGCAGTACTTC CASSLGSGAGGYEQYF
. TRBJ2-2 many TRBV5-6 TGTGCCAGCAGCTTGGTGGTTAGCACCGGGGAGCTGTTTTTT CASSLVVSTGELFF
TRBD1 TRBJ2-4 many TRBV19 TGTGCCAGTAGCAGGGACAGGGGGCAGTACTTC CASSRDRGQYF
TRBD1 TRBJ2-3 . TRBV30 TGTGCCTGGGCGGGACAGGGGGGTACGCAGTATTTT CAWAGQGGTQYF
. TRBJ2-7 many TRBV5-5 TGTGCCAGCAGCTTCGACTCAGGACAAGGCGAGCAGTACTTC CASSFDSGQGEQYF
. TRBJ1-1 many TRBV3-1 TGTGCCAGCAGCCAAGTGTGGGGGATCAACACTGAAGCTTTCTTT CASSQVWGINTEAFF
TRBD1 TRBJ1-2 . TRBV2 TGTGCCAGCATTTGGGACAGGGGGAGTGCTAACTATGGCTACACCTTC CASIWDRGSANYGYTF
. TRBJ2-3 . TRBV11-3 TGTGCCAGCAGCCTGCGGGACAGCACAGATACGCAGTATTTT CASSLRDSTDTQYF
TRBD1 TRBJ1-2 many TRBV30 TGTGCCTGGAGGGGGACAGGGGCTGTTTGGAGCAGCTATGGCTACACCTTC CAWRGTGAVWSSYGYTF
. TRBJ2-3 many TRBV19 TGTGCCAGTAGTATGAGCGGTCCCCCAGATACGCAGTATTTT CASSMSGPPDTQYF
. TRBJ1-2 many TRBV4-3 TGCGCCAGCAGCCAAGATTGGGGGCAGGGCTACACCTTC CASSQDWGQGYTF
. TRBJ1-2 . TRBV4-3 TGCGCCAGCAGCTTGCTCTCTACAGGACACTATGGCTACACCTTC CASSLLSTGHYGYTF
. TRBJ1-4 many TRBV30 TGTGCCTGGAGTGTACGGAGCCCCCAGAGGCCTTATGAAAAACTGTTTTTT CAWSVRSPQRPYEKLFF
. TRBJ1-1 many TRBV7-9 TGTGCCAGCAGCTTAAGGGGGGGGAGTGATGAAGCTTTCTTT CASSLRGGSDEAFF
. TRBJ2-3 many TRBV5-4 TGTGCCAGCACCCCCCCCTCGGGGGATACGCAGTATTTT CASTPPSGDTQYF
. TRBJ1-2 many TRBV29-1 TGCAGCGTCCTAGAATATGGCTACACCTTC CSVLEYGYTF
TRBD1 TRBJ2-5 . TRBV6-1 TGTGCCAGCAGGTTCACGGACAGGGCCCAAGAGACCCAGTACTTC CASRFTDRAQETQYF
. TRBJ2-5 many TRBV5-3 TGTGCCAGAAGCTTTGACGTAGACCAAGAGACCCAGTACTTC CARSFDVDQETQYF
TRBD1 TRBJ1-1 . TRBV29-1 TGCAGCGTTGGTCCGGGACAGGGGAACACTGAAGCTTTCTTT CSVGPGQGNTEAFF
. TRBJ2-2 . TRBV5-5 . CASSLVTGVSGELFFF
TRBD1 TRBJ1-1 many TRBV10-3 TGTGCCATCAGTCCAGGGGGAGAGTTCGCTGAAGCTTTCTTT CAISPGGEFAEAFF
. TRBJ1-2 many TRBV7-2 TGTGCCAGCAGCTACGGGGGGACGGACGACTATGGCTACACCTTC CASSYGGTDDYGYTF
TRBD2 TRBJ2-2 . TRBV4-1 TGCGCCAGCAGCCAGAGTGGAAGCGGGGGGGGTAAGGAGCTGTTTTTT CASSQSGSGGGKELFF
. TRBJ1-2 . TRBV5-6 TGTGCCAGCATTCTGCGGGGGATAGGTTATGGCTACACCTTC CASILRGIGYGYTF
TRBD2 TRBJ2-3 many TRBV7-2 TGTGCCAGCAGCTTCGCGGGGGGGGGCGGCACAGATACGCAGTATTTT CASSFAGGGGTDTQYF
. TRBJ2-1 few TRBV5-3 TGTGCCAGCAGCTCGGTAGCGGTGAGCTCCGGTGAGCAGTTCTTC CASSSVAVSSGEQFF
. TRBJ1-1 many TRBV29-1 TGCAGCGGACGTCCGGGACATAAGAACACTGAAGCTTTCTTT CSGRPGHKNTEAFF
TRBD2 TRBJ2-1 many TRBV9 TGTGCCAGCAGCGAGGGACTAACCAGCTCCTACAATGAGCAGTTCTTC CASSEGLTSSYNEQFF
. TRBJ2-2 many TRBV19 TGTGCCAGTAGTCCGGGTATATCAAGGGGGGAGCTGTTTTTT CASSPGISRGELFF
TRBD2 TRBJ2-1 . TRBV6-1 TGTGCCAGCAGGGGGCTAGCGGGAGAACTGGCGGAGCAGTTCTTC CASRGLAGELAEQFF
. TRBJ2-3 many TRBV27 TGTGCCAGCAGTTTAGGGGCGGCCGGCACAGATACGCAGTATTTT CASSLGAAGTDTQYF
TRBD1 TRBJ1-1 many TRBV20-1 TGCAGTCCACATAGGGACAGTGGGAACACTGAAGCTTTCTTT CSPHRDSGNTEAFF
. TRBJ2-5 many TRBV5-1 TGCGCCAGCAGCTCAGGAGCAGAGACCCAGTACTTC CASSSGAETQYF
. TRBJ1-1 . TRBV21-1 TGTGCCAGCAGCAAACAGCAGGTTATTCCGAACACTGAAGCTTTCTTT CASSKQQVIPNTEAFF
. TRBJ2-1 many TRBV7-2 TGTGCCAGCAGCTCGAACAATGAGCAGTTCTTC CASSSNNEQFF
. TRBJ1-2 many TRBV29-1 TGCAGCGTTGAACCCGGATTGAGCTATGGCTACACCTTC CSVEPGLSYGYTF
. TRBJ1-6 many TRBV3-1 TGTGCCAGCAGCCAAAGACAGATAAGGGGTTCACCCCTCCACTTT CASSQRQIRGSPLHF
. TRBJ2-5 many TRBV11-2 TGTGCCAGCAGCTTAGATGCCCACGACAGGTTACAAGAGACCCAGTACTTC CASSLDAHDRLQETQYF
TRBD2 TRBJ2-3 few TRBV4-2 TGTGCCAGCAGCCCTGGACTAGCGGGGGGGCCACCAGATACGCAGTATTTT CASSPGLAGGPPDTQYF
. TRBJ2-7 many TRBV6-2/TRBV6-3 TGTGCCAGTGGGTCTAGCTTCTACGAGCAGTACTTC CASGSSFYEQYF
TRBD2 TRBJ2-1 . TRBV7-2 TGTGCCAGCAGCTTAGGCGGGGGGGCCGGGGAGCAGTTCTTC CASSLGGGAGEQFF
. TRBJ2-4 medium-sized TRBV28 TGTGCCAGCACTGACGCGGGGTCCAAAAACATTCAGTACTTC CASTDAGSKNIQYF
TRBD2 TRBJ2-1 many TRBV20-1 TGCAGTGCCCGTGGGGCGGGGGGAAGCTATGAGCAGTTCTTC CSARGAGGSYEQFF
TRBD1 TRBJ2-3 many TRBV4-2 TGTGCCAGCAGCCAAGATTCAGGGACAGCCATCACAGATACGCAGTATTTT CASSQDSGTAITDTQYF
TRBD1 TRBJ1-3 many TRBV29-1 TGCAGCGCGACAGGGTCGGGCTCTGGAAACACCATATATTTT CSATGSGSGNTIYF
. TRBJ1-1 many TRBV18 TGTGCCAGCTCAGTTCGGGACTCGAACACTGAAGCTTTCTTT CASSVRDSNTEAFF
. TRBJ2-3 many TRBV7-9 TGTGCCAGCAGCTTCGATTTACGCACAGATACGCAGTATTTT CASSFDLRTDTQYF
TRBD2 TRBJ2-1 few TRBV9 TGTGCCAGCAGCGTAGAGGCGGGGGGCACCAGCTCCTACAATGAGCAGTTCTTC CASSVEAGGTSSYNEQFF
TRBD1 TRBJ1-2 many TRBV10-3 TGTGCCATCAGCACGGACAGGGGCTATGGCTACACCTTC CAISTDRGYGYTF